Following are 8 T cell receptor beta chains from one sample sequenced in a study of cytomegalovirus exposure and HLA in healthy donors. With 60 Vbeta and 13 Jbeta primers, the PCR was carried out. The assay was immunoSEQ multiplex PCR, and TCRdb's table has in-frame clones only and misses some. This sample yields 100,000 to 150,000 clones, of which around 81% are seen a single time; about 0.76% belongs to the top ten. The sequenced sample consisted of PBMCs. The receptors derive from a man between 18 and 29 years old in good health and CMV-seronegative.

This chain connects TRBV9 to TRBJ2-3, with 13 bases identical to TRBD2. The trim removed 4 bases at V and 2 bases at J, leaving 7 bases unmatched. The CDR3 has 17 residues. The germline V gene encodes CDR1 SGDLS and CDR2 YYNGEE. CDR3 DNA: TGTGCCAGCAGCATACGACTAGCGGGGGGATCCACAGATACGCAGTATTTT. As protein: CASSIRLAGGSTDTQYF.

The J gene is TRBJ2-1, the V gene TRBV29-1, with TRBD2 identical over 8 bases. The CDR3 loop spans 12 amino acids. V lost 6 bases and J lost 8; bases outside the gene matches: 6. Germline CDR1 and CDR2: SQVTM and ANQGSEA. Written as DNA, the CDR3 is TGCAGCGTCCCCGGGGGGGGGTATGAGCAGTTCTTC. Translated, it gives CSVPGGGYEQFF.

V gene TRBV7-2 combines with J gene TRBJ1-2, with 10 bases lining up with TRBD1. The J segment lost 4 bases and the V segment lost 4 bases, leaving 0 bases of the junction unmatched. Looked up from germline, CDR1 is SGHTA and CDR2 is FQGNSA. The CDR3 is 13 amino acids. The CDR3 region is CASSWTGGYGYTF. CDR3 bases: TGTGCCAGCAGCTGGACAGGGGGCTATGGCTACACCTTC.

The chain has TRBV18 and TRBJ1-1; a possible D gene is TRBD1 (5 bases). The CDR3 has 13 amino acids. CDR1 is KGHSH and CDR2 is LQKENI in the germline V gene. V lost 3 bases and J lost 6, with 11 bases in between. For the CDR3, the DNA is TGTGCCAGCTCACCGGGACTAAGAGCTGAAGCTTTCTTT. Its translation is CASSPGLRAEAFF.

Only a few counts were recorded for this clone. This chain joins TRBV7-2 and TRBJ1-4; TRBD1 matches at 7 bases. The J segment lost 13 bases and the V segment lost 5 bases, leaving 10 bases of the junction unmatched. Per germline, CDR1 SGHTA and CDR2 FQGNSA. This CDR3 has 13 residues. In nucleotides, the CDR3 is TGTGCCAGCAGCCCCCGGGGACAGCAAGGACTGTTTTTT. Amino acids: CASSPRGQQGLFF. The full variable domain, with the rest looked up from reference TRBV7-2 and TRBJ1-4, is GAGVSQSPSNKVTEKGKDVELRCDPISGHTALYWYRQSLGQGLEFLIYFQGNSAPDKSGLPSDRFSAERTGGSVSTLTIQRTQQEDSAVYLCASSPRGQQGLFFGSGTQLSVL.

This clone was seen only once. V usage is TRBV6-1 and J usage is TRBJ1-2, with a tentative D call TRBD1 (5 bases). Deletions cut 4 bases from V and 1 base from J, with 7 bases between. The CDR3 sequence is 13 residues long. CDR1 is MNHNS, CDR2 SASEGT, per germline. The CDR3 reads CASSGTFNYGYTF. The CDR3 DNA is TGTGCCAGCAGTGGGACATTTAACTATGGCTACACCTTC.

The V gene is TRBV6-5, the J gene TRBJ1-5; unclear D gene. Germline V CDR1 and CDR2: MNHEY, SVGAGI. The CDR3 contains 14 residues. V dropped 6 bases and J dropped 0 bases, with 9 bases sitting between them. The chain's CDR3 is CASRQASSNQPQHF. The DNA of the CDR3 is TGTGCCAGCAGGCAGGCTTCTAGCAATCAGCCCCAGCATTTT.

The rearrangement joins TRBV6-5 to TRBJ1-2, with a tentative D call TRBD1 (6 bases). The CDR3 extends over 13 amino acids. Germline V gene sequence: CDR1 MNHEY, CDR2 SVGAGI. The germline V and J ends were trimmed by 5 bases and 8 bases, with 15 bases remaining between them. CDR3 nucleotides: TGTGCCAGCAGTATGCCACAGGGTCGGGGCTACACCTTC. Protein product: CASSMPQGRGYTF.